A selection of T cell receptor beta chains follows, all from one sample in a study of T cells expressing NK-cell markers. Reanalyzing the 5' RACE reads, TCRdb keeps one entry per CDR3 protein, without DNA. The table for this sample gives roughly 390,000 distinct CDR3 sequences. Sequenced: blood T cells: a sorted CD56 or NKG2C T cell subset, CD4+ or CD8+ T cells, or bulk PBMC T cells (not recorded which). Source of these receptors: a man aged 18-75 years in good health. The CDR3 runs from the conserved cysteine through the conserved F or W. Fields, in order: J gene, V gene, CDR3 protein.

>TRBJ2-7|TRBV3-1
CASSPDPNYEQYF
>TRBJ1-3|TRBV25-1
CASSDYLGNTIYF
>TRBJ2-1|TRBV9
CASSVDGYNEQFF
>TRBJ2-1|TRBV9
CASSPDVRGEQFF
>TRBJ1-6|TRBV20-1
CSAPLDRGSYNSPLHF
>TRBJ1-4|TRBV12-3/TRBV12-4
CASSSWTGGRGEKLFF
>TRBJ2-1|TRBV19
CALPQGGQGVADEQFF
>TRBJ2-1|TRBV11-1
CASSFEFLTSDVYNEQFF
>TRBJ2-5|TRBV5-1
CASSLRGNQETQYF
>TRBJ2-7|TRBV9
CASSGRAPEQYF
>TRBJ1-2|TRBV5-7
CASSLKKAPFYGYTF